Listed here is a single T cell receptor (beta chain). Its cognate antigen has yet to be identified. There are no base qualities to consult, and no much larger clone falls within one base. The data were obtained in a study of CD4 T cells in relation to SARS-CoV-2 and coronaviruses (dated by TCRdb to 2020 to 2022). Concerning the study at large: In the ViraFEST assay, PBMCs were cultured with antigen for less than 11 days, after which TCR beta CDR3s were sequenced to identify clonal expansions specific to the antigen. An HIV-1 Nef peptide pool or a culture without peptide was used as the negative reference condition. Memory CD4+ T cell crossreactivity between SARS-CoV-2 and common cold coronavirus spike proteins was assessed at the TCR clonotype level in the study. A different TCR-beta assay, based on Illumina, was used to sequence expansion assays from other donors in the study. Patient-derived lymphoblastoid cell lines were used to map the HLA restriction of shared crossreactive spike epitopes. The Adaptive Biotechnologies TCR-sequencing kit was used to sequence samples from three pre-COVID donors and the naive versus memory experiments, while other data came from Illumina-based sequencing. Summary of the overall study and its limitations: Crossreactive clones showed significantly weaker SARS-CoV-2-driven expansion than monoreactive clones, consistent with antigenic imprinting. Crossreactivity analysis was centred on spike protein, so crossreactivity against other viral proteins was not assessed. Pre-pandemic and post-infection samples were not both contributed by any donor, so tracing of the source of pre-existing responses was limited. Small numbers of patients and of tested TCRs were a limitation of the study. In roughly 70% of donors, memory CD4+ clonotypes turned up that crossrecognized SARS-CoV-2 and at least one common cold coronavirus spike.

The CDR3 starts with the cysteine, ends with the phenylalanine, and has 15 residues. Solely the CDR3 DNA is kept, with 45 bases framed from the first base. Per the germline V gene, SNHLY is the CDR1 and FYNNEI is the CDR2. V sheds 6 bases and J sheds 3 bases, leaving 16 bases between their ends. To prepare the library, the immunoSEQ multiplex PCR assay was applied. For the original study's pipeline: During preprocessing, nonproductive sequences were discarded, as were any CDR3s that did not begin with C, did not end with F or W, or were shorter than 7 amino acids. Antigen-specific clonotypes were called with the MANAFEST web app, based on expansion relative to reference and other culture wells. A clone counted as positive if significantly expanded in 2 of 3 replicate wells versus the reference culture at FDR below 0.05. For a clone to be considered positive, significant expansion relative to all other tandem wells and an odds ratio above 5 were also required. After three terminal residues were trimmed from each end, CDR3 homology was quantified as pairwise Levenshtein distance using the stringdist R package. As stored in TCRdb, this immuneACCESS dataset retains in-frame rearrangements with V and J assigned. A fraction of the clones does not appear; measured against another copy, unresolved V genes explain less than half of the discrepancy, and the remainder lacks a known reason. V and J calls and clone size come straight from that table; D and trimming were deduced from the DNA. The sample has about 28,000 clones on record, about 70% of them singletons. The top ten clonotypes cover under 30% of the sample.

CD4+ T cells from unexposed donors were collected before the COVID-19 pandemic (2011-2018). The EasySep CD4+ T cell isolation kit was used to isolate CD4+ T cells once the cultures had run for roughly eleven days. As cell number allowed, CD4+ T cells from unexposed donors were tested for reactivity to SARS-CoV-2 S and N and to four common cold coronavirus spike pools. PBMCs were cultured at around 2 million per well in IMDM supplemented with around 4.7% human AB serum and about 9.3 IU/ml IL-2. Half of the culture medium was replaced with fresh IL-2-containing medium on days 3 and 7. In general, triplicate replicate wells were used for every peptide culture condition. The leukapheresis product for the unexposed donors was obtained through commercial purchase. Ficoll-Paque PLUS gradient centrifugation was used to isolate PBMCs from leukapheresis product or whole blood. PBMCs were either cryopreserved at -140 degrees C or used fresh in the expansion assay. The QIAamp Micro DNA Kit was used to extract genomic DNA from the CD4+ T cells.

The chain employs TRBV2 and TRBJ2-3, and possibly TRBD2, on 6 matching bases. The sequence was obtained from a human donor in good health. Sequenced material: CD4+ T cells from PBMCs, cultured in vitro. The CDR3 reads CASSAVAGRTDTQYF. The nucleotide sequence is TGTGCCAGCAGCGCCGTGGCAGGGAGGACAGATACGCAGTATTTT.